Listed here is a single T cell receptor (beta chain). The antigen remains unidentified. Trimming pared 7 bases from V and 0 bases from J, leaving 14 bases between. CDR1 is ENHRY and CDR2 is SYGVKD in the germline V gene. The CDR3 runs to 15 residues. This specimen comes from a study of shared clonotypes between healthy human individuals. Findings of the study overall: Naive subsets typically showed greater estimated richness than memory subsets. All-four-donor shared clonotypes had higher generation probabilities than non-shared clonotypes did. Sorted-subset sequencing was shown by rarefaction to be incomplete despite large depth.

Methods used by the authors: ImmunoSEQ yielded junction-only sequences lacking quality scores, so filtering differed. Assay: immunoSEQ multiplex PCR; the TCRdb copy retains only in-frame clones and omits some. That table furnishes V, J and clone size, whereas the DNA furnished D and trimming. This table has about 2 million clones, around 95% appearing once. The TCR was taken from a man in his late teens or twenties in good health. The chain links TRBV10-3 to TRBJ2-3, with a tentative D call TRBD2 (5 bases). The sample taken for sequencing was naive CD4+ T cells sorted from blood. This sample's subset: CD45RA+ positively selected. CDR3 sequence reads: CAITGGRTSTDTQYF. Written as DNA, the CDR3 is TGTGCCATCACCGGTGGTAGGACTAGCACAGATACGCAGTATTTT.